This T cell receptor beta chain was documented in a study of blood T cell repertoires in COVID-19. For the study at large: Sources were T cells, B-cell-depleted T cells, or PBMCs; the material itself was cDNA or gDNA.

Only in-frame clones appear in the TCRdb table, and some are missing; sequencing was by immunoSEQ multiplex PCR. Altogether about 140,000 clones are present, around 80% being singletons, with the ten largest covering approximately 3.6%. V shed 5 bases and J shed 3 bases, with 18 bases lying between them. Germline CDR1 reads LNHDA; CDR2 reads SQIVND (reference sequence). The CDR3 runs 16 residues. This clonotype was obtained from a man aged 55 to 70 with acute or convalescent COVID-19. Sequencing was carried out using peripheral blood. The chain employs TRBV19 and TRBJ2-3, with a possible D match to TRBD1 (6 bases). CDR3 protein: CASSQTPDRMTDTQYF. In DNA form, the CDR3 reads TGTGCCAGTAGTCAAACCCCGGACAGAATGACAGATACGCAGTATTTT.